Listed below are T cell receptor beta chains from one sample, sequenced in a study of T cells in Graves' hyperthyroidism and ophthalmopathy. TCRdb processed the multiplex PCR reads anew with MiXCR; each CDR3 protein has one entry. The data hold more than 500,000 distinct CDR3 sequences, with around 50% observed a single time. The sequenced sample was peripheral blood or thyroid tissue (not recorded which). The receptors here all came from an adult woman with Graves' disease, either hyperthyroidism or ophthalmopathy (not recorded which). Both conserved end residues are part of each CDR3. The D gene is left open where the match is weak. The size of a clone is reported for some rows only, either as once, few or many, or as a class for expanded clones.

D gene | J gene | clone size | V gene | CDR3 DNA | CDR3 protein
TRBD1 | TRBJ1-5 | . | TRBV27 | TGTGCCAGCAGTTTACGACCAGGGGGCGATCAGCCCCAGCATTTT | CASSLRPGGDQPQHF
. | TRBJ1-3 | . | TRBV3-1 | TGTGCCAGTAGCCAAGATAACAATGCTGGAAACACCATATATTTT | CASSQDNNAGNTIYF
. | TRBJ1-5 | . | TRBV19 | TGTGCCAGTAGTATTCCGGGATATCAGACCCAGCATTTT | CASSIPGYQTQHF
. | TRBJ1-6 | . | TRBV20-1 | TGCAGTGCTAGCCCCGCTAAACAGTCAGGTTCACCCCTCCACTTT | CSASPAKQSGSPLHF
TRBD2 | TRBJ2-7 | . | TRBV11-2 | TGTGCCAGCAGCCCCCGACTAGCGGGTGGCTCCTACGAGCAGTACTTC | CASSPRLAGGSYEQYF
TRBD2 | TRBJ2-7 | many | TRBV5-1 | TGCGCCAGCAGCTCAGGACTAGCGGGAGGGCCATACGAGCAGTACTTC | CASSSGLAGGPYEQYF
TRBD1 | TRBJ2-7 | many | TRBV7-2 | TGTGCCAGCAGCTTCATTGGGACAGGGGGCTCGCAGCAGTACTTC | CASSFIGTGGSQQYF
. | TRBJ2-1 | . | TRBV20-1 | TGCAGTGCTAATGGGCAGGTTGCAGTGGATGAGCAGTTCTTC | CSANGQVAVDEQFF
TRBD1 | TRBJ2-7 | few | TRBV10-3 | TGTGCCATCAGTGAGGGACAGGGGATCAGCGAGCAGTACTTC | CAISEGQGISEQYF
TRBD1 | TRBJ1-2 | . | TRBV7-2 | TGTGCCAGCAGCTTAGTGACAGGGTTGAACTATGGCTACACCTTC | CASSLVTGLNYGYTF
. | TRBJ1-1 | few | TRBV7-9 | TGTGCCAGCAGGAGTGGACAGTCCATGAACACTGAAGCTTTCTTT | CASRSGQSMNTEAFF
TRBD1 | TRBJ2-2 | . | TRBV4-1 | TGCGCCAGCAGCCAGGGCGACAGGGACAGGGAGCTGTTTTTT | CASSQGDRDRELFF
. | TRBJ2-2 | many | TRBV7-6 | TGTGCCAGCAGCTTAGCGCCGAGCACCGGGGAGCTGTTTTTT | CASSLAPSTGELFF
TRBD2 | TRBJ2-2 | . | TRBV7-8 | TGTGCCAGCAGTTACTATACGGGAGGGCCTGCCGGGGAGCTGTTTTTT | CASSYYTGGPAGELFF
TRBD1 | TRBJ2-6 | . | TRBV11-1 | TGTGCCAGCAGCTTACGACAGGGAGTCAACGTCCTGACTTTC | CASSLRQGVNVLTF
. | TRBJ2-7 | . | TRBV9 | TGTGCCAGCAGCCAAGATTTTTCCGAGCAGTACTTC | CASSQDFSEQYF
. | TRBJ1-2 | . | TRBV20-1 | TGCAGTGCTAGAGATCCCTCAGGGGTACGTGGCTACACCTTC | CSARDPSGVRGYTF
TRBD2 | TRBJ2-5 | many | TRBV12-3/TRBV12-4 | TGTGCCAGCACTAGCGGGACCAAGACCCAGTACTTC | CASTSGTKTQYF
TRBD1 | TRBJ1-5 | . | TRBV30 | TGTGCCTGGAGTATAGGGGGCCTCAATCAGCCCCAGCATTTT | CAWSIGGLNQPQHF
TRBD1 | TRBJ2-5 | . | TRBV10-3 | TGTGCCATCAGTGACGACAGGGAAATAGAGACCCAGTACTTC | CAISDDREIETQYF
. | TRBJ2-6 | many | TRBV5-1 | TGCGCCAGCAGCTTGGAAGGGGCAGGGGCCAACGTCCTGACTTTC | CASSLEGAGANVLTF
. | TRBJ2-7 | . | TRBV7-2 | TGTGCCGCTAGGGCCTACGAGCAGTACTTC | CAARAYEQYF
. | TRBJ2-5 | . | TRBV5-6 | TGTGCCAGCAGCTTACAAGGGTTGTACCAAGAGACCCAGTACTTC | CASSLQGLYQETQYF
TRBD1 | TRBJ2-7 | . | TRBV6-5 | TGTGCCAGCAGTTATGTGACAGGGTTCGCCTACGAGCAGTACTTC | CASSYVTGFAYEQYF
. | TRBJ1-4 | many | TRBV10-3 | TGTGCCATCGCAAGCATGGGGGGGGGTGAAAAACTGTTTTTT | CAIASMGGGEKLFF
. | TRBJ1-2 | few | TRBV7-9 | TGTGCCATCGACCGGGACAAAGGTGGCTACACCTTC | CAIDRDKGGYTF
TRBD2 | TRBJ2-5 | many | TRBV7-9 | TGTGCCAGCAGCCCTCGACTAGCGGGAACCACATTTCGGCCTAGGTCCCAGTACTTC | CASSPRLAGTTFRPRSQYF
. | TRBJ2-2 | . | TRBV2 | TGTGCCACCCGCAGCTCCGGTCCTCCCGGGGAGCTGTTTTTT | CATRSSGPPGELFF
. | TRBJ1-1 | . | TRBV6-5 | TGTGCCAGCAGTTACCGTCAGGCGAACACTGAAGCTTTCTTT | CASSYRQANTEAFF
. | TRBJ1-2 | . | TRBV7-9 | TGCGCCAGCAGCTTACAGGAAACCCTTTATGGCTACACCTTC | CASSLQETLYGYTF
. | TRBJ2-5 | many | TRBV7-9 | TGTGCCAGCAGTCTCCGGCAGCAAGAGACCCAGTACTTC | CASSLRQQETQYF
. | TRBJ2-5 | . | TRBV12-3/TRBV12-4 | TGTGCCAGCAAGCGAGGGACCGTAGAGACCCAGTACTTC | CASKRGTVETQYF
. | TRBJ1-2 | . | TRBV20-1 | TGCAGTGCCGGGCCCTATGGCTACACCTTC | CSAGPYGYTF
. | TRBJ1-4 | many | TRBV25-1 | TGTGCCAGCACCGAGGGGCAGTGGAATGAAAAACTGTTTTTT | CASTEGQWNEKLFF
. | TRBJ1-5 | . | TRBV10-3 | TGTGCCATCAGTGAAGGCAGGGGCAATCAGCCCCAGCATTTT | CAISEGRGNQPQHF
TRBD1 | TRBJ2-2 | many | TRBV6-6 | TGTGCCAGCAGCGTACAGGGGGAGGTTGCCGGGGAGCTGTTTTTT | CASSVQGEVAGELFF
. | TRBJ2-2 | . | TRBV9 | TGTGCCAGCAGCGTAGCTCCAGCCACCGGGGAGCTGTTTTTT | CASSVAPATGELFF
. | TRBJ1-1 | . | TRBV6-1 | TGTGCCAGTCTTAGGGAGGGGAAGGCTTTCTTT | CASLREGKAFF
. | TRBJ1-1 | . | TRBV29-1 | TGCAGCGGAACTCCGGGCCAGATGCATGCTTTCTTT | CSGTPGQMHAFF
. | TRBJ1-2 | . | TRBV19 | TGTGCCAGTAGGGACACTTCCGGGGACGATGGCTACATCTTC | CASRDTSGDDGYIF
. | TRBJ1-1 | few | TRBV28 | TGTGCCAGCAGTTTAGTTTCGGAAGGCATCGGCACTGAAGCTTTCTTT | CASSLVSEGIGTEAFF
. | TRBJ1-3 | once | TRBV7-8 | TGTGCCAGCAGCCAGGGACAATCGCGAATCGGAAACACCATATATTTT | CASSQGQSRIGNTIYF
. | TRBJ2-5 | . | TRBV29-1 | TGCAGCCAAGACCTAGTCGGGACCCAGTACTTC | CSQDLVGTQYF
TRBD1 | TRBJ2-7 | few | TRBV10-3 | TGTGCCATCAGTGACGGAACAGGGGGCTCCGAGCAGTACTTC | CAISDGTGGSEQYF
. | TRBJ2-7 | few | TRBV10-2 | TGCGCCAGCAGTGAGACTTCAGTGGTTAATTCGGTGCAGTACTTC | CASSETSVVNSVQYF
. | TRBJ1-5 | . | TRBV19 | TGTGCCACCCGACTAGCGGGACAAGAGACCCAGCATTTT | CATRLAGQETQHF
TRBD2 | TRBJ2-7 | . | TRBV7-2 | TGTGCCAGCAGCTTAACACCGGGACTAGCTGGCGAGCAGTACTTC | CASSLTPGLAGEQYF
. | TRBJ2-7 | . | TRBV7-2 | TGTGCCAGCAGCCTAGTGGCGGGGAAGGAGCAGTACTTC | CASSLVAGKEQYF
TRBD1 | TRBJ1-2 | . | TRBV10-3 | TGTGCCATCAGTGAGCCCCAGAGTCAGGGGGGCTATGGCTACACCTTC | CAISEPQSQGGYGYTF
TRBD2 | TRBJ2-5 | many | TRBV11-2 | TGTGCCAGCAGCTTAGTACGCCCGGGGGGAGAGACCCAGTACTTC | CASSLVRPGGETQYF
. | TRBJ1-6 | . | TRBV4-3 | TGCGCCAGCAGCCAAGCCCACACCCGATGGGCCCTCCACTTT | CASSQAHTRWALHF
. | TRBJ1-2 | many | TRBV7-9 | TGTGCCAGCGGACGGGCCGCAGACTATGGCTACACCTTC | CASGRAADYGYTF
TRBD1 | TRBJ2-5 | . | TRBV7-3 | TGTGCCGGCAGCTTAAACAGGGGCGTCTGGGAGACCCAGTACTTC | CAGSLNRGVWETQYF